The rows below give T cell receptor beta chains drawn from one sample of a study of PD-1 blockade in classical Hodgkin lymphoma. Libraries were prepared by immunoSEQ multiplex PCR; TCRdb keeps only in-frame clonotypes and omits some of them. The sample lists tens of thousands of clones; about 78% were seen once. Specimen: peripheral blood mononuclear cells (PBMCs), collected before the second cycle of nivolumab. These receptors came from a human donor with classical Hodgkin lymphoma. Each CDR3 is given without its conserved first and last residue. A D gene is named only where the DNA matches it firmly.

>TRBJ1-5|TRBV6-1|.
ASSIARGQPQH
>TRBJ2-1|TRBV6-6|.
ASSYGAVGQF
>TRBJ2-7|TRBV5-1|TRBD2
ASGLAGGYEQY
>TRBJ2-7|TRBV9|.
ASSASNPGEQY
>TRBJ1-5|TRBV19|.
ASSAPTDLGGINQPQH
>TRBJ2-7|TRBV27|TRBD1
ASSLSGIRGPGEQY
>TRBJ2-1|TRBV6-1|.
ASSEVYVDEQF
>TRBJ1-2|TRBV10-3|.
AILDPFYGYT
>TRBJ2-5|TRBV5-1|.
ASSPDPSQETQY
>TRBJ2-7|TRBV21-1|.
ASSNSLNEEQY
>TRBJ2-1|TRBV10-3|.
AISESGGSESV
>TRBJ2-5|TRBV29-1|.
SVDPGDEETQY
>TRBJ2-1|TRBV5-1|TRBD2
ASSQGSGTSGRKDEQF
>TRBJ2-2|TRBV5-1|.
ASSSETANTGELF
>TRBJ2-7|TRBV5-1|TRBD1
ASSLGGTGDYEQY
>TRBJ1-4|TRBV2|.
ACAWREKLF
>TRBJ2-7|TRBV28|.
ASSFLREGDYEQY
>TRBJ1-5|TRBV28|.
ASSLNSQPQH
>TRBJ2-7|TRBV6-1|TRBD1
ASKDRGGIYEQY
>TRBJ2-5|TRBV6-1|.
ASSELVGIGETQY
>TRBJ1-2|TRBV6-5|TRBD1
ASSQDRGIYGYT
>TRBJ1-1|TRBV6-5|.
ASTKTGISLAF
>TRBJ2-5|TRBV28|.
ASIGTDQETQY
>TRBJ1-1|TRBV30|.
AWSVQGVPEAF
>TRBJ2-3|TRBV2|.
ASSLGGLPTFTQY
>TRBJ2-2|TRBV2|TRBD2
ASSFLAGGPNTGELF
>TRBJ2-1|TRBV11-3|TRBD1
ASSLEAGTGDYNEQF
>TRBJ1-2|TRBV30|.
AWSRTAHYGYT